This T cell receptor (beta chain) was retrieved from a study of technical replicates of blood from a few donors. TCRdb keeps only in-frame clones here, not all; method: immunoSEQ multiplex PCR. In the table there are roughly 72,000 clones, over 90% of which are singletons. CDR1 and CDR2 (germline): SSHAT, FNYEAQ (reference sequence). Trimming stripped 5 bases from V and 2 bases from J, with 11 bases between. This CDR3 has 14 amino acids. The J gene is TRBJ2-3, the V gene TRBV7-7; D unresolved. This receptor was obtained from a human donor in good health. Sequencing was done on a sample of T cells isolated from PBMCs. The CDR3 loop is CASSPGRSTDTQYF. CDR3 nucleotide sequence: TGTGCCAGCAGCCCCGGTCGTTCCACAGATACGCAGTATTTT.